These T cell receptor beta chains were read from a single sample in a study of vaccination and CD4 T cells after COVID-19. No antigens are known for them. TCRdb recomputed calls from the PCR reads with MiXCR, one row per CDR3 protein. The data show 8,900 or so distinct CDR3 sequences, 30% to 35% seen once. The sequencing input was CD4+ T cells from blood, cultured in vitro. The receptors shown here come from a human donor in good health. Both conserved end residues are trimmed from each CDR3.

v_gene: TRBV20-1; CDR3aa: SASRPRREGEKLF
v_gene: TRBV7-2; CDR3aa: ASGKITDTQY
v_gene: TRBV7-9; CDR3aa: ASSSTESNQPQH
v_gene: TRBV5-1; CDR3aa: ASSLDGLNTEAF
v_gene: TRBV7-2; CDR3aa: ASSPLEGYNSPLH
v_gene: TRBV7-6; CDR3aa: ASSTGRASGGSDTQY
v_gene: TRBV19; CDR3aa: ASSRGGEGEQF
v_gene: TRBV7-8; CDR3aa: ASSLGVTSGETQY
v_gene: TRBV6-5; CDR3aa: ASSLEQLSYEQY
v_gene: TRBV27; CDR3aa: ASSLLGQVVNSPLH
v_gene: TRBV5-1; CDR3aa: ASSAQGYSGNTIY
v_gene: TRBV5-6; CDR3aa: ASRYRGRVYEQF
v_gene: TRBV28; CDR3aa: ASSPRTGINQPQH
v_gene: TRBV7-9; CDR3aa: ASSLAWENSPLH